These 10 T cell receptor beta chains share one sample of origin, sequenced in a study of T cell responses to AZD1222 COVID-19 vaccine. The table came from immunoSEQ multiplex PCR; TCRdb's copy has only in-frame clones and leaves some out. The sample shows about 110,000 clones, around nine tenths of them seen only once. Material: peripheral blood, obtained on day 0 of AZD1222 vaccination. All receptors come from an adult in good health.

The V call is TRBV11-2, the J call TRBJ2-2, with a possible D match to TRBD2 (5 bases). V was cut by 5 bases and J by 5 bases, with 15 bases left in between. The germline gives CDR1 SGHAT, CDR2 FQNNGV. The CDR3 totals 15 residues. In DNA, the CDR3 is TGTGCCAGCAGCGCCCGGGGATTTGAAACCGGGGAGCTGTTTTTT. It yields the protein CASSARGFETGELFF.

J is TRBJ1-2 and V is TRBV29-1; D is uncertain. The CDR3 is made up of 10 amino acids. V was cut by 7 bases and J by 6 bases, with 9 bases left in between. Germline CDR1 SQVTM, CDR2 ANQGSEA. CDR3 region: CSADFDGYTF. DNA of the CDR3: TGCAGCGCTGACTTTGATGGCTACACCTTC.

Here the CDR3 reads CASSVEVAGSSSYEQYF. Here the CDR3 DNA reads TGTGCCAGCAGCGTAGAAGTAGCGGGGTCAAGCTCCTACGAGCAGTACTTC. This chain uses TRBV9 with TRBJ2-7, with 8 bases matching TRBD2. The V and J ends lost 0 bases and 0 bases, in that order; junction bases with no gene match: 8. CDR1 SGDLS and CDR2 YYNGEE come from the germline V gene. This CDR3 is built from 17 residues.

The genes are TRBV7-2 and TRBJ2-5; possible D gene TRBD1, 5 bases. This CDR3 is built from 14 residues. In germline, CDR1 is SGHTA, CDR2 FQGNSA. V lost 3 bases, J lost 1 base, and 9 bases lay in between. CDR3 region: CASSLGLGQETQYF. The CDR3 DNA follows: TGTGCCAGCAGCTTGGGGCTGGGCCAAGAGACCCAGTACTTC.

This CDR3 is CASSLSRYSGNTIYF. The CDR3 DNA is TGTGCCAGCAGCCTCTCCCGGTACTCTGGAAACACCATATATTTT. The genes are TRBV6-5 and TRBJ1-3; D not resolved. The germline V and J ends were trimmed by 6 bases and 0 bases, with 12 bases remaining between them. Per the germline V gene, CDR1 is MNHEY and CDR2 is SVGAGI. CDR3 length: 15 amino acids.

This CDR3 reads CASSLWDGLGAKNIQYF. The CDR3 DNA sequence: TGTGCCAGCAGCTTGTGGGACGGCCTAGGGGCCAAAAACATTCAGTACTTC. The J gene is TRBJ2-4, the V gene TRBV5-8, with D possibly called TRBD1 or TRBD2 (5 bases each). Germline assignment: CDR1 SGHTS and CDR2 YDEGEE. The CDR3 contains 17 residues. The V gene lost 1 base and the J gene lost 1 base, with 15 bases spanning the gap.

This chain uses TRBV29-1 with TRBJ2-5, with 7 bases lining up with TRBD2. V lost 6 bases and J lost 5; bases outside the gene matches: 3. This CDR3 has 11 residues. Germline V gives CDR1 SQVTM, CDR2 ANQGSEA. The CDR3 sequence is CSVKLAETQYF. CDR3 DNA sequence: TGCAGCGTCAAACTAGCGGAGACCCAGTACTTC.

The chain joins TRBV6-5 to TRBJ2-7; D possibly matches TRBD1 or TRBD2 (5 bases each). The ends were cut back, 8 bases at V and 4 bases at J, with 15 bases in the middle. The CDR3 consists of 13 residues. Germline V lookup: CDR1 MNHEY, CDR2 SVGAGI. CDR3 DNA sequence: TGTGCCAGCCCTGGGACCATCAGGTACGAGCAGTACGTC. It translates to CASPGTIRYEQYV.

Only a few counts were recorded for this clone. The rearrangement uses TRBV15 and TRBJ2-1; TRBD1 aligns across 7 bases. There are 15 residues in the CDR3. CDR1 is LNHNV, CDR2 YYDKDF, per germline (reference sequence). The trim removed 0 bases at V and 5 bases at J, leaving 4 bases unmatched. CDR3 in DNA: TGTGCCACCAGCAGAGAACAGGGGCCTAACAATGAGCAGTTCTTC. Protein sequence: CATSREQGPNNEQFF. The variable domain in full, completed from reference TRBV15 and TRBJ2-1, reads DAMVIQNPRYQVTQFGKPVTLSCSQTLNHNVMYWYQQKSSQAPKLLFHYYDKDFNNEADTPDNFQSRRPNTSFCFLDIRSPGLGDTAMYLCATSREQGPNNEQFFGPGTRLTVL.

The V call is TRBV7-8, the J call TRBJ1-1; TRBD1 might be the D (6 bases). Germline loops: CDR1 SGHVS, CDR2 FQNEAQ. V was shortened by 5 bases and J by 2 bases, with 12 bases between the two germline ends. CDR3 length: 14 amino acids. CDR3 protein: CASSPDSYNTEAFF. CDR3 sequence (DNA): TGTGCCAGCAGCCCGGACAGCTATAACACTGAAGCTTTCTTT.